Reported below is one T cell receptor beta chain. What it binds is not known. The CDR3 is 14 residues long. V was pared by 6 bases and J by 6 bases, with 18 bases between. Per the germline V gene, CDR1 is SNHLY and CDR2 is FYNNEI. The record originates from a study of immune evolution from preneoplasia to lung adenocarcinoma. Study in general: HLA loss of heterozygosity: about 7% AIS, about 15% MIA, more than 25% ADC, none AAH.

Only in-frame clones appear in the TCRdb table, and some are missing; sequencing was by immunoSEQ multiplex PCR. The sample contains a few thousand clones, over 65% of which appear only once. Regarding the study as a whole: T cell clonality was higher in KRAS-mutant than EGFR-mutant or wild-type nodules. Normal lung had highest clonality; later lesions appeared denser, more diverse. Normal lung had the highest top T cell clone frequencies.

This TCR was sampled from a person aged 60-79 years with lung adenocarcinoma. The V gene is TRBV2, the J gene TRBJ2-7; D gene unclear. The sequencing input was FFPE lung adenocarcinoma in situ tissue. The chain's CDR3 is CASRSPSLRSEQYF. The DNA of the CDR3 is TGTGCCAGCAGGTCACCGAGTTTACGGAGCGAGCAGTACTTC.